The clone carrying this TCR beta chain occurred once. CDR1 MNHNY and CDR2 SVGAGI come from the germline V gene (reference sequence). Between the trimmed V and J ends, which lost 6 bases and 0 bases, there was a span of 9 bases. CDR3 length: 15 amino acids. The sample originates from a study of technical replicates of blood from a few donors. Using immunoSEQ multiplex PCR, the repertoire was profiled, and TCRdb retains in-frame clones only, with some absent. The repertoire includes fewer than 70,000 clones, about 93% of them detected once, and 0.2% to 0.25% sits in the top ten. The clonotype was recovered from a human donor in good health. Sequencing input: T cells isolated from PBMCs. The V gene is TRBV6-6, the J gene TRBJ1-6, with D uncertain. The CDR3 region is CASRSPSSYNSPLHF. DNA for the CDR3: TGTGCCAGCAGGTCACCGAGCTCCTATAATTCACCCCTCCACTTT.